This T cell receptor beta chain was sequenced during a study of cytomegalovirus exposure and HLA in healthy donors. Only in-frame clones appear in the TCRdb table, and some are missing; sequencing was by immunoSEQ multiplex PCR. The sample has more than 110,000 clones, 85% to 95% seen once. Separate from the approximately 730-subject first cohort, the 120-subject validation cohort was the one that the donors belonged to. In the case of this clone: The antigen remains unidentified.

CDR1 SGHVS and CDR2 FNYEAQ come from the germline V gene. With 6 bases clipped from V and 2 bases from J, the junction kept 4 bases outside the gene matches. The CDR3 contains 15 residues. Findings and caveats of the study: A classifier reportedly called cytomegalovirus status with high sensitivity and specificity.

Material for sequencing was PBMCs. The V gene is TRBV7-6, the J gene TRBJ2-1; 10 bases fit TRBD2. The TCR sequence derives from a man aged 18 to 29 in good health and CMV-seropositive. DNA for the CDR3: TGTGCCAGCAGGTCTACTAGCGGGGCCTACAATGAGCAGTTCTTC. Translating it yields CASRSTSGAYNEQFF. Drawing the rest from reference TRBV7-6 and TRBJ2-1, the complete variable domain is GAGVSQSPRYKVTKRGQDVALRCDPISGHVSLYWYRQALGQGPEFLTYFNYEAQQDKSGLPNDRFSAERPEGSISTLTIQRTEQRDSAMYRCASRSTSGAYNEQFFGPGTRLTVL.